Listed here is a single T cell receptor (beta chain). This clonotype was counted only a few times. The target of this receptor is not known. No clone much larger than this one lies a single base away; base qualities are absent. As encoded in the germline V gene, CDR1 is LGHNA while CDR2 is YNFKEQ. V loses 0 bases, J loses 1 base, and the germline ends lie 12 bases apart. From the cysteine up to the phenylalanine, the CDR3 has a length of 16 residues. Left in the record is the CDR3 DNA by itself, 48 bases read in frame from the first base. The data were obtained in a study of T cells after yellow fever vaccination (dated by TCRdb to the late 2010s). About the full investigation: The SMART-Seq v4 Ultra Low Input RNA kit was used to prepare libraries from fractions with low cell numbers. Blood samples were taken at several timepoints before and after primary and secondary immunization, and bulk PBMC replicates and cell subsets were isolated. To track T-cell clones before and after primary and booster YFV17D yellow fever vaccination, bulk TCR alpha and beta repertoires were sequenced longitudinally. Two healthy male donors, one aged 18 to 30 and one aged 30 to 40 years, made up the cohort. Study-wide conclusions, independent of this receptor: Most clones expanded after primary vaccination were re-detected after the booster (almost 97% of CD4 and around 88% of CD8), suggesting broad memory maintenance. Computational filtering was required because FACS-sorted repertoires could contain abundant contaminating clonotypes from the bulk population. A small fraction of clonotypes showed up in both the CD4 and CD8 compartments, probably as a result of convergent recombination. Only a couple of donors were included in the study, so the extent to which the findings can be generalized is limited. Compared with the primary T-cell response, the secondary T-cell response was weaker but faster, peaking on day 5 rather than day 15.

The listed sequencing device is Illumina NovaSeq 6000. TCR cDNA was made using 5'RACE template switching, a step that added a universal primer site and unique molecular identifiers. Priming for cDNA synthesis came from both the TCR alpha and TCR beta constant segments. Library amplification used two PCR steps, and the second PCR step added sample barcodes and sequencing adapters. Sequencing of the libraries was done on either Illumina HiSeq 2500 (2x100 bp) or NovaSeq (2x150 bp). From the authors' description of their analysis: Demultiplexing of reads and collapsing into UMI consensus sequences were performed with MIGEC, and V(D)J alignment was carried out with MiXCR. Vaccine-responding clonotypes were identified with edgeR using replicate PBMC samples, with FDR below 0.01 and a log2 fold change above 5 up to day 15 being required. Each bulk clonotype was labeled CD4 or CD8 based on which sequenced repertoire, CD4 or CD8, contained the clonotype at higher abundance. TCRdb took the public reads, trimmed them with fastp at Q25, ran MiXCR for clone calling and kept in-frame beta chains. Entries are consolidated by CDR3 protein sequence, retaining the most common genes and DNA. The authors' filters were not applied to this entry. The sample profile shows hundreds of thousands of distinct CDR3 sequences; approximately 18% of them were found once. 18% of the sample is taken by the ten largest.

Per the publication, the treatment or condition label means: live attenuated yellow fever vaccine strain. Two biological replicates of bulk PBMCs were collected at each blood-draw timepoint. A standard Ficoll-Paque protocol was used to isolate PBMCs from peripheral blood. TriZol was used to extract RNA from bulk PBMCs, from CD4 and CD8 fractions, and from dextramer-positive and dextramer-negative fractions. The sequence links TRBV4-2 to TRBJ1-2, with no confidently assigned D gene. Material: PBMCs, obtained before the yellow fever booster vaccination. The clonotype was recovered from a man between 18 and 35 years old who received the YFV17D yellow fever vaccine. Here is the DNA: TGTGCCAGCAGCCAAGAAGGTCCAGAGGTTAACTATGGCTACACCTTC. This is translated as CASSQEGPEVNYGYTF.